These 10 T cell receptor beta chains share one sample of origin, sequenced in a study of blood T cell repertoires in COVID-19. Data came from immunoSEQ multiplex PCR; TCRdb stores just in-frame clones and leaves some out. The repertoire holds about 170,000 clones, approximately 90% seen once, with about 4.8% in the top ten. The specimen was peripheral blood. These receptors all come from a young man with COVID-19, enrolled during active disease.

The count of this clone is one. The chain recombines TRBV6-5 with TRBJ2-7; D is possibly TRBD1 (6 bases). The ends were cut back, 1 base at V and 3 bases at J, with 10 bases in the middle. The CDR3 has 14 residues. Germline-derived CDR1 and CDR2 are MNHEY and SVGAGI. This CDR3 reads CASSYYTGYYEQYF. The CDR3 DNA reads as TGTGCCAGCAGTTACTACACAGGGTACTACGAGCAGTACTTC.

This clone was counted a single time. This rearrangement joins TRBV15 to TRBJ1-2; D possibly corresponds to TRBD1 (5 bases). Germline lookup yields CDR1 LNHNV and CDR2 YYDKDF (reference sequence). V shed 1 base and J shed 2 bases, with 11 bases lying between them. The CDR3 is 15 residues long. The CDR3 nucleotides read TGTGCCACCAGCAGAGGGCAGGGCCGGAACTATGGCTACACCTTC. This translates into CATSRGQGRNYGYTF.

The chain uses TRBV3-1 (or the pseudogene TRBV3-2) and TRBJ2-2, with 15 bases lining up with TRBD2. The germline V gene encodes CDR1 LGHDT and CDR2 YNNKEL (reference sequence). The CDR3 is made up of 16 amino acids. Trimming took 4 bases from V and 4 from J; bases not matched to a gene: 1. This CDR3 reads CASSPGLAGGTGELFF. The CDR3 nucleotides are TGTGCCAGCAGCCCGGGACTAGCGGGAGGCACCGGGGAGCTGTTTTTT.

This chain joins TRBV6-2 or TRBV6-3 and TRBJ2-1; TRBD2 might be the D (5 bases). Looked up from germline, CDR1 is MNHEY and CDR2 is SVGEGT. V shed 4 bases and J shed 7 bases, with 23 bases lying between them. The CDR3 is 17 amino acids. CDR3 region: CASSFSSLAGFRNEQFF. The DNA for the CDR3 is TGTGCCAGCAGTTTCTCGAGTCTCGCGGGTTTTCGGAATGAGCAGTTCTTC.

V gene TRBV7-3 combines with J gene TRBJ2-2; 7 bases agree with TRBD1. V dropped 5 bases and J dropped 6; count of bases not matched to a gene: 9. The CDR3 length is 15 residues. Germline lookup yields CDR1 SGHTA and CDR2 FQGTGA. The CDR3 sequence is CASSLTGLRAGELFF. DNA of the CDR3: TGTGCCAGCAGCCTGACAGGGTTGAGGGCCGGGGAGCTGTTTTTT.

The chain couples TRBV12-3 or TRBV12-4 to TRBJ2-3, with a possible D match to TRBD2 (6 bases). The length of the CDR3 is 13 residues. Between the trimmed V and J ends, which lost 4 bases and 5 bases, there was a span of 10 bases. CDR3 bases: TGTGCCAGCAGTTGGGCCGGGGGAGATACGCAGTATTTT. It is translated as CASSWAGGDTQYF.

The V gene is TRBV6-2 or TRBV6-3, the J gene TRBJ2-1; 12 positions match TRBD2. From germline, CDR1 is MNHEY and CDR2 SVGEGT. V shed 6 bases and J 5 bases; nucleotides not matched to a gene: 5. This CDR3 region has 15 residues. CDR3 in DNA: TGTGCCAGCAGCCGAGGACTAGCGGGACACAATGAGCAGTTCTTC. Residues: CASSRGLAGHNEQFF.

The rearrangement links TRBV30 to TRBJ1-5, with 8 bases that match TRBD1. The CDR3 length is 14 residues. J gave up 0 bases and V 5 bases, and 3 bases lay outside the gene matches. The germline CDR1 and CDR2 sequences are GTSNPN and SVGIG (reference sequence). The CDR3: CAWDRGNSNQPQHF. The DNA of the CDR3 is TGTGCCTGGGACAGGGGAAATAGCAATCAGCCCCAGCATTTT. The variable domain in full, completed from reference TRBV30 and TRBJ1-5, reads SQTIHQWPATLVQPVGSPLSLECTVEGTSNPNLYWYRQAAGRGLQLLFYSVGIGQISSEVPQNLSASRPQDRQFILSSKKLLLSDSGFYLCAWDRGNSNQPQHFGDGTRLSIL.

This chain's CDR3 is CASSLGGPAGVANTGELFF. The CDR3 bases are TGTGCCAGCAGCTTAGGGGGTCCAGCGGGGGTTGCGAACACCGGGGAGCTGTTTTTT. The J gene is TRBJ2-2, the V gene TRBV7-8, with 8 positions matching TRBD2. V lost 1 base to trimming and J lost 0 bases; unmatched junction nucleotides: 10. The CDR3 consists of 19 residues. Germline CDR1 and CDR2: SGHVS and FQNEAQ. The full variable domain, with the rest looked up from reference TRBV7-8 and TRBJ2-2, is GAGVSQSPRYKVAKRGQDVALRCDPISGHVSLFWYQQALGQGPEFLTYFQNEAQLDKSGLPSDRFFAERPEGSVSTLKIQRTQQEDSAVYLCASSLGGPAGVANTGELFFGEGSRLTVL.

The J gene is TRBJ1-4, the V gene TRBV29-1; TRBD1 is a possible D gene (5 bases). CDR3 size: 13 residues. Trimming removed 4 bases from V and 7 bases from J, with 13 bases in between. Germline CDR1 SQVTM, CDR2 ANQGSEA. DNA for the CDR3: TGCAGCGTTGTGTGGGGCAGTGGTGAAAAACTGTTTTTT. Amino acids: CSVVWGSGEKLFF.